This TCR beta chain was captured in a study of cytomegalovirus exposure and HLA in healthy donors. The CDR3 is made up of 14 amino acids. Germline CDR1 SSHAT, CDR2 FNYEAQ (reference sequence). General study points: Investigators reported 150 to 200 TCR beta chains as tied to cytomegalovirus. Published work reported that the classifier diagnosed cytomegalovirus status with high specificity and sensitivity. Rare TCR sequences dominated, though some public TCRs recurred in many donors.

Comments on this clone: Its antigen is as yet unknown. One end of the junction does not line up with germline, which may come from a read error.

Here immunoSEQ multiplex PCR was the method, and the copy in TCRdb shows in-frame clones only, minus some. This sample has 150,000 or so clones, with just under 85% found just once. Sequenced: PBMCs. V usage is TRBV7-7 and J usage is TRBJ2-2; tentatively, D is TRBD1 (5 bases). The sequence derives from a man aged 25-40 years in good health and CMV-seropositive. CDR3 residues: CASSVTQGAGELFF. The CDR3 DNA sequence: TGTGCTAGCAGCGTTACGCAGGGCGCCGGGGAGCTGTTTTTT.